This T cell receptor beta chain was retrieved from a study of cytomegalovirus exposure and HLA in healthy donors. The PCR was carried out with 60 Vbeta primers and 13 Jbeta primers. Generated by immunoSEQ multiplex PCR, the TCRdb table keeps only in-frame clones and is missing some. The table lists some 93,000 clones, approximately 69% of them singletons, with 5.9% in the top ten. The CDR3 is made up of 15 amino acids. The germline V gene has CDR1 MNHNS and CDR2 SASEGT. J gave up 8 bases and V 3 bases, and 9 bases lay outside the gene matches. The sequenced material came from PBMCs. This clonotype was obtained from a boy younger than 18 in good health and CMV-seropositive. This chain links TRBV6-1 with TRBJ1-4, with TRBD1 matching over 7 bases. CDR3 in DNA: TGTGCCAGCAGTGACAACAGGGGCCCGAGCGAAAAACTGTTTTTT. It specifies CASSDNRGPSEKLFF.